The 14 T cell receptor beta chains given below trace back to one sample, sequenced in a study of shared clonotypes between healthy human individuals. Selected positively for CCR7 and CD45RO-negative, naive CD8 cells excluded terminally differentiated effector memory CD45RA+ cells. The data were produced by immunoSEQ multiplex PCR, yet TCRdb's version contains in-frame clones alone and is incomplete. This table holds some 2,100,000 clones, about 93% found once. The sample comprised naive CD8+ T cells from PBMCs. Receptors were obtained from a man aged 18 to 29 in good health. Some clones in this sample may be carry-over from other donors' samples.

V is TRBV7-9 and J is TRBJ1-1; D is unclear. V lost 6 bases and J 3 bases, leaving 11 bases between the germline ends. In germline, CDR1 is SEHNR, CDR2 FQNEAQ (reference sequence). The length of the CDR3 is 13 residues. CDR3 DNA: TGTGCCAGCAGACGTTACCCGGACACTGAAGCTTTCTTT. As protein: CASRRYPDTEAFF.

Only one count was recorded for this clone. Here the CDR3 reads CASTRGSGNTIYF. CDR3 in DNA: TGTGCCAGCACCCGGGGCTCTGGAAACACCATATATTTT. The rearrangement links TRBV6-6 to TRBJ1-3, with D unresolved. V lost 7 bases to trimming and J lost 0 bases, with 7 bases between them. Germline V gene lookup returns CDR1 MNHNY and CDR2 SVGAGI (reference sequence). The CDR3 consists of 13 residues.

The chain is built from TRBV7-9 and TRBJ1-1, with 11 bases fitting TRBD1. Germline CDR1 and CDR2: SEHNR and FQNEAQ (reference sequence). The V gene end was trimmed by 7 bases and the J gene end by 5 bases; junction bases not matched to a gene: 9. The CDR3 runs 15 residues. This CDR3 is CASTKSGTGGTEAFF. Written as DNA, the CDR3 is TGTGCCAGCACCAAAAGCGGGACAGGGGGGACTGAAGCTTTCTTT. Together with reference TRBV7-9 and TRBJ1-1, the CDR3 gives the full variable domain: DTGVSQNPRHKITKRGQNVTFRCDPISEHNRLYWYRQTLGQGPEFLTYFQNEAQLEKSRLLSDRFSAERPKGSFSTLEIQRTEQGDSAMYLCASTKSGTGGTEAFFGQGTRLTVV.

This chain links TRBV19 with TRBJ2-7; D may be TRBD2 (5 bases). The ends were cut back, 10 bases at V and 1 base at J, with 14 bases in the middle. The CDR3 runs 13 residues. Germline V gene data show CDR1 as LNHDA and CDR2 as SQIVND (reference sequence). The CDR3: CATADLPSYEQYF. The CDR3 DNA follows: TGTGCCACCGCGGACTTGCCTTCCTACGAGCAGTACTTC.

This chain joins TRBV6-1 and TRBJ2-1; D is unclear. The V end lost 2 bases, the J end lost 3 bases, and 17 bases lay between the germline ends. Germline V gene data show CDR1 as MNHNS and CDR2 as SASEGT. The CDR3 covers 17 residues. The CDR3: CASSELLGRGDYNEQFF. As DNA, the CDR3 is TGTGCCAGCAGTGAACTCCTCGGGCGAGGAGACTACAATGAGCAGTTCTTC.

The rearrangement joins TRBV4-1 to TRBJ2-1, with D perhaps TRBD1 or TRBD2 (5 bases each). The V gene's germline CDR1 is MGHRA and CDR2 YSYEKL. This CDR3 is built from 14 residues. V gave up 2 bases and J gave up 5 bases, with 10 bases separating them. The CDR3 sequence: CASSQRDGDNEQFF. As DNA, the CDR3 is TGCGCCAGCAGCCAACGGGACGGCGACAATGAGCAGTTCTTC.

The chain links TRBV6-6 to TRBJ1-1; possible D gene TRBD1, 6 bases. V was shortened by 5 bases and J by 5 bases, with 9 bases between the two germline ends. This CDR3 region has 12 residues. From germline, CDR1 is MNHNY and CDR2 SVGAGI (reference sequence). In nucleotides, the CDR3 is TGTGCCAGCAGTGCAGGGGCTACTGAAGCTTTCTTT. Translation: CASSAGATEAFF.

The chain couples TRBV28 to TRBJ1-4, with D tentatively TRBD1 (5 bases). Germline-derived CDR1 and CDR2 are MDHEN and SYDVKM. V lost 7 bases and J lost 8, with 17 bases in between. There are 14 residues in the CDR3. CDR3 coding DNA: TGTGCCAGCATCCCGGGCGCGGGGCGGGAAAAACTGTTTTTT. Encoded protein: CASIPGAGREKLFF.

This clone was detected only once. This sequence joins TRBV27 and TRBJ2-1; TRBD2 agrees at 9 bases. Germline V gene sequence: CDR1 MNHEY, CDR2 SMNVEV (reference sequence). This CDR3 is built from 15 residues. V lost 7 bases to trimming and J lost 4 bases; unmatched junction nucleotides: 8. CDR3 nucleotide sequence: TGTGCCAGCATGGGGTGGCGGGAGGGTTACAATGAGCAGTTCTTC. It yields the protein CASMGWREGYNEQFF.

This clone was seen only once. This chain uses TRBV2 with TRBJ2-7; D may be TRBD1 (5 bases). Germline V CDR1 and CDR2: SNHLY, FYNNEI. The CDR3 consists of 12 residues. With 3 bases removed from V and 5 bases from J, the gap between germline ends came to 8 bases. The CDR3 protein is CASSDGRDEQYF. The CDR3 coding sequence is TGTGCCAGCAGTGATGGCAGGGACGAGCAGTACTTC.

DNA of the CDR3: TGTGCCAGCAGTTTACTCCCCCTAGCGGGAACAGATACGCAGTATTTT. This sequence encodes CASSLLPLAGTDTQYF. The chain recombines TRBV27 with TRBJ2-3, with 9 positions matching TRBD2. V lost 2 bases to trimming and J lost 3 bases; unmatched junction nucleotides: 6. Germline CDR1 and CDR2: MNHEY and SMNVEV (reference sequence). The CDR3 runs 16 residues.

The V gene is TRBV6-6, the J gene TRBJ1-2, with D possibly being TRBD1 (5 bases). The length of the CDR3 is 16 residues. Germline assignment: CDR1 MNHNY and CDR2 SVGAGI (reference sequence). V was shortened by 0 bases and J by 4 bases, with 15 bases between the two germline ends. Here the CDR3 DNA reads TGTGCCAGCAGTTACTCCTTCGAGACAGCACCCTATGGCTACACCTTC. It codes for CASSYSFETAPYGYTF.

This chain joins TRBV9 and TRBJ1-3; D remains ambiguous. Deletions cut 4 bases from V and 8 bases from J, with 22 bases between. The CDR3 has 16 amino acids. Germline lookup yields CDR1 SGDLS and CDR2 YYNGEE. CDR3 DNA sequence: TGTGCCAGCAGCCCCAACTGGCAGGACGATCGTGACACCATATATTTT. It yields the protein CASSPNWQDDRDTIYF.

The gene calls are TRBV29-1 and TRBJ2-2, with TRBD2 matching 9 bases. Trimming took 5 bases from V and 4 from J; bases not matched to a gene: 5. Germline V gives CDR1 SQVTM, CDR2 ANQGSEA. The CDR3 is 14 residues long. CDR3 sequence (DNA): TGCAGCGTTCTTTCTAGCGGGATCACCGGGGAGCTGTTTTTT. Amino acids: CSVLSSGITGELFF.